The rows below give T cell receptor beta chains drawn from one sample of a study of cytotoxic CD8 clonotypes in ibrutinib-treated CLL. Using immunoSEQ multiplex PCR, the repertoire was profiled, and TCRdb retains in-frame clones only, with some absent. This sample has some 93,000 clones, with around 73% found just once. The input for sequencing was PBMCs, taken after 12 months of ibrutinib treatment. The receptors stem from a human donor with chronic lymphocytic leukemia. The CDR3 runs from the conserved cysteine through the conserved F or W. The D gene is left open where the match is weak. Clone size is given for some rows only: seen once, a few or many times, or a class if the clone is expanded.

once,TRBJ1-1,.,TRBV19,CASSMGPGGRSTEAFF,TGTGCCAGTAGTATGGGACCGGGCGGCAGGAGCACTGAAGCTTTCTTT
.,TRBJ1-2,TRBD1,TRBV5-4,CASSLDGTGGYGYTF,TGTGCCAGCAGCTTGGACGGGACAGGGGGCTATGGCTACACCTTC
.,TRBJ2-3,.,TRBV9,CASSQWEQGPTDTQYF,TGTGCCAGCAGCCAGTGGGAGCAGGGGCCCACAGATACGCAGTATTTT
once,TRBJ2-7,.,TRBV30,CAWSVGASYEQYF,TGTGCCTGGAGTGTGGGGGCCTCCTACGAGCAGTACTTC
.,TRBJ2-2,.,TRBV6-5,CASSSGETGELFF,TGTGCCAGCAGTTCTGGGGAGACCGGGGAGCTGTTTTTT
few,TRBJ2-3,TRBD2,TRBV5-6,CASSRLAGGTDTQYF,TGTGCCAGCAGCCGACTAGCGGGGGGCACAGATACGCAGTATTTT
.,TRBJ2-1,TRBD1,TRBV7-8,CASSSLMPSGTGGYNEQFF,TGTGCCAGCAGCTCTTTGATGCCAAGCGGGACAGGGGGCTACAATGAGCAGTTCTTC
.,TRBJ2-3,.,TRBV4-1,CASSPRGNAADTQYF,TGCGCCAGCAGCCCCCGCGGGAACGCAGCAGATACGCAGTATTTT
few,TRBJ2-2,.,TRBV30,CAWRVVTNTGELFF,TGTGCCTGGAGGGTAGTCACCAACACCGGGGAGCTGTTTTTT
.,TRBJ2-7,TRBD2,TRBV7-2,CASSFLAGGSYEQYF,TGTGCCAGCAGCTTCCTAGCGGGGGGGTCCTACGAGCAGTACTTC
.,TRBJ1-1,.,TRBV19,CASSSLVNTEAFF,TGTGCCAGTAGTTCATTAGTGAACACTGAAGCTTTCTTT
once,TRBJ2-1,.,TRBV2,CASSEALLQGNEQFF,TGTGCCAGCAGTGAAGCCCTACTACAAGGCAATGAGCAGTTCTTC
.,TRBJ1-6,TRBD1,TRBV5-1,CASSFMDRGTYNSPLHF,TGCGCCAGCAGCTTCATGGACAGGGGGACCTATAATTCACCCCTCCACTTT
.,TRBJ2-2,.,TRBV7-3,CASSLTYGGEVGELFF,TGTGCCAGCAGCCTAACCTATGGGGGCGAAGTCGGGGAGCTGTTTTTT
.,TRBJ2-3,.,TRBV6-1,CASSEGGSTDTQYF,TGTGCCAGCAGTGAGGGGGGTAGCACAGATACGCAGTATTTT
few,TRBJ2-1,.,TRBV28,CASAYNEQFF,TGTGCCAGCGCCTACAATGAGCAGTTCTTC
.,TRBJ1-1,.,TRBV29-1,CSVNRRNTEAFF,TGCAGCGTTAACAGAAGAAACACTGAAGCTTTCTTT
.,TRBJ2-2,.,TRBV7-9,CASSLRVSGELFF,TGTGCCAGCAGCTTACGAGTTTCCGGGGAGCTGTTTTTT
.,TRBJ1-1,TRBD1,TRBV6-9,CASQPPDAGQGKNTEAFF,TGTGCCAGCCAACCCCCCGACGCAGGACAGGGAAAGAACACTGAAGCTTTCTTT
few,TRBJ1-2,.,TRBV6-4,CASSDLVRGKDYGYTF,TGTGCCAGCAGTGACTTGGTCCGGGGGAAGGACTATGGCTACACCTTC
.,TRBJ1-1,TRBD1,TRBV7-2,CASSSRSGYRGGTEAFF,TGTGCCAGCAGCTCCCGTTCCGGATACAGGGGGGGGACTGAAGCTTTCTTT
.,TRBJ2-4,TRBD1,TRBV15,CATSSGGAKNIQYF,TGTGCCACCAGCTCAGGGGGAGCCAAAAACATTCAGTACTTC
.,TRBJ2-2,TRBD1,TRBV27,CASGRDRGWAGELFF,TGTGCCAGCGGCCGCGACAGGGGATGGGCCGGGGAGCTGTTTTTT
many,TRBJ2-1,TRBD2,TRBV10-3,CAISDSGGTSGGSGEQFF,TGTGCCATCAGTGATAGCGGAGGGACTAGCGGGGGGTCAGGAGAGCAGTTCTTC
.,TRBJ2-2,.,TRBV7-3,CASSFLNTGELFF,TGTGCCAGCAGCTTCCTTAACACCGGGGAGCTGTTTTTT
.,TRBJ2-7,TRBD2,TRBV29-1,CSVDLAGHPSYEQYF,TGCAGCGTTGATCTAGCGGGGCATCCCTCCTACGAGCAGTACTTC
few,TRBJ1-1,.,TRBV2,CARNQVASGDTEAFF,TGTGCCAGAAACCAAGTGGCATCCGGGGACACTGAAGCTTTCTTT
.,TRBJ1-1,.,TRBV5-1,CASSRIGGPTEAFF,TGCGCCAGCAGCCGCATCGGGGGGCCCACTGAAGCTTTCTTT
.,TRBJ2-5,TRBD1,TRBV5-4,CASSRGTGIFQETQYF,TGTGCCAGCAGCCGCGGGACAGGCATTTTCCAAGAGACCCAGTACTTC
once,TRBJ1-1,.,TRBV11-2,CASSLARNTEAFF,TGTGCCAGCAGCTTAGCAAGGAACACTGAAGCTTTCTTT
.,TRBJ2-7,.,TRBV19,CASRGWDGYEQYF,TGTGCCAGTAGAGGTTGGGACGGCTACGAGCAGTACTTC
.,TRBJ1-1,TRBD1,TRBV5-1,CASSPGTGGTEAFF,TGCGCCAGCAGCCCCGGGACAGGGGGCACTGAAGCTTTCTTT
.,TRBJ2-5,.,TRBV29-1,CSVAKGGETQYF,TGCAGCGTTGCAAAGGGAGGAGAGACCCAGTACTTC
.,TRBJ1-5,.,TRBV5-1,CASSLVPGGDQPQHF,TGCGCCAGCAGCTTGGTCCCCGGGGGAGATCAGCCCCAGCATTTT
.,TRBJ1-2,.,TRBV5-1,CASSLEGEQLYGYTF,TGCGCCAGCAGCTTGGAGGGCGAACAGTTATATGGCTACACCTTC
.,TRBJ2-7,.,TRBV7-2,CASSLVPGPLGEQYF,TGTGCCAGCAGCTTAGTGCCGGGGCCGTTAGGCGAGCAGTACTTC
.,TRBJ1-4,TRBD1,TRBV13,CASSEGQGRKLFF,TGTGCCAGCAGCGAAGGACAGGGAAGAAAACTGTTTTTT
.,TRBJ2-7,TRBD2,TRBV27,CASRLRPSGGTNEQYF,TGTGCCAGCAGGCTGCGACCTAGCGGGGGGACTAACGAGCAGTACTTC
.,TRBJ1-6,TRBD1,TRBV7-6,CASSPGTGSDNSPLHF,TGTGCCAGCAGCCCTGGGACAGGATCGGATAATTCACCCCTCCACTTT
.,TRBJ2-2,TRBD1,TRBV5-1,CASSLEGQTTGELFF,TGCGCCAGCAGCTTGGAGGGACAGACCACCGGGGAGCTGTTTTTT
.,TRBJ1-3,.,TRBV15,CATSPRPGSGNTIYF,TGTGCCACCAGCCCCAGGCCGGGGTCTGGAAACACCATATATTTT
.,TRBJ1-6,.,TRBV25-1,CASSGSGRSDSPLHF,TGTGCCAGCAGTGGAAGCGGACGGAGTGATTCACCCCTCCACTTT
.,TRBJ2-5,TRBD2,TRBV30,CAWRRPAGAGETQYF,TGTGCCTGGAGACGCCCAGCGGGGGCCGGGGAGACCCAGTACTTC
.,TRBJ2-7,TRBD2,TRBV5-4,CASSVGLAHSGEQYF,TGTGCCAGCAGCGTGGGACTAGCACACTCTGGAGAGCAGTACTTC
.,TRBJ2-7,TRBD1,TRBV5-1,CASSFWTGPSYEQYF,TGCGCCAGCAGCTTTTGGACAGGCCCCTCCTACGAGCAGTACTTC